The clone carrying this T cell receptor beta chain was counted only a few times. Its specificity is unknown. Looked up from germline, CDR1 is SEHNR and CDR2 is FQNEAQ (reference sequence). The CDR3 loop spans 12 amino acids. V lost 4 bases, J lost 6 bases, and 8 bases lay in between. This specimen comes from a study of vaccination and CD4 T cells after COVID-19. Study at large: Participants received two doses of either BNT162b2 or mRNA-1273 vaccine.

Treatment defined: approximately 9-day PBMC culture with coronavirus spike peptide pools or control peptides (ViraFEST assay). CD4+ T lymphocytes from the unexposed donor were collected before the COVID-19 pandemic (2011-2018). Cultured CD4+ T cells had their DNA profiled by the Oncomine TCR Beta short-read assay. Cultured CD4+ T cells were the source of extracted genomic DNA. TCRdb used MiXCR to reprocess the PCR reads, holding one entry per CDR3 protein. The sample includes about 8,300 distinct CDR3 sequences, about 37% seen only once; the top ten take less than 25%. This chain uses TRBV7-9 with TRBJ2-3; D is unresolved. The sequence was obtained from a human donor in good health. The source material was CD4+ T cells from blood, cultured in vitro. The CDR3 loop is CASSYRADTQYF. In DNA form, the CDR3 reads TGTGCCAGCAGCTACCGTGCTGATACGCAGTATTTT.